The T cell receptor (beta chain) described here comes from a study of CD8 T cells in Susac syndrome. Per germline, CDR1 LNHNV and CDR2 YYDKDF (reference sequence). J was trimmed by 5 bases and V by 5 bases; bases with no gene match: 5. The CDR3 contains 13 residues. Reverse transcription of roughly 0.5 to 1 ug RNA used random hexamers. MiXCR, run by TCRdb on the immunoSEQ multiplex PCR reads, gives a single entry per CDR3 protein. The sample includes about 180,000 distinct CDR3 sequences, 94% of them seen just once. The chain is built from TRBV15 and TRBJ2-5; 7 positions match TRBD2. This sequence was found in a human donor with Susac syndrome. Input material: CD4+ T cells from PBMCs. The CDR3, as DNA: TGTGCCACCAGCGGGGGGGACTCGGAGACCCAGTACTTC. This translates into CATSGGDSETQYF.